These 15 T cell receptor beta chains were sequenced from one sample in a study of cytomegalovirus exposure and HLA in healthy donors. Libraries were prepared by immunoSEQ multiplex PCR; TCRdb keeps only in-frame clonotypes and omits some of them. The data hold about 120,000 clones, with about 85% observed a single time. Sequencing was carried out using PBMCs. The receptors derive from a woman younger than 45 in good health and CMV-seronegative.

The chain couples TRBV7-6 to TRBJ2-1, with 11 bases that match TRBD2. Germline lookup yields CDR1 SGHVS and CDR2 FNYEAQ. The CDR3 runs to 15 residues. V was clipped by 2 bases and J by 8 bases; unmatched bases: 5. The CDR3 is CASSLILAGGYEQFF. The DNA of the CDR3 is TGTGCCAGCAGCTTAATTCTAGCGGGGGGATATGAGCAGTTCTTC.

The DNA for the CDR3 is TGTGCCAGCAGTGATTTGAACAGGGGTGATGAGCAGTTCTTC. Its translation is CASSDLNRGDEQFF. This chain joins TRBV2 and TRBJ2-1; 7 bases map to TRBD1. The CDR3 runs to 14 residues. CDR1 is SNHLY, CDR2 FYNNEI, per germline. The junction had 7 bases not matched to a gene; V was cut back by 3 bases and J by 8 bases.

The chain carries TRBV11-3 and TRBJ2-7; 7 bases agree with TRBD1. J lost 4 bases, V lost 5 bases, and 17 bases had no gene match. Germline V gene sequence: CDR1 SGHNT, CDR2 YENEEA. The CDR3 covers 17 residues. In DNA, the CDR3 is TGTGCCAGCAGCCCCCCGCGGGTGGGCAGGGGGTCTTACGAGCAGTACTTC. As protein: CASSPPRVGRGSYEQYF.

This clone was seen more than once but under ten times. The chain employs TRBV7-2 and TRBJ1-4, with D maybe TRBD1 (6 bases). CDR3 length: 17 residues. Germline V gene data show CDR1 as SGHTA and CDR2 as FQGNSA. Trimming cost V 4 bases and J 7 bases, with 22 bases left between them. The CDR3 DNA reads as TGTGCCAGCAGCTATGGGGTACAGGGACGAAGGGGTGAAAAACTGTTTTTT. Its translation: CASSYGVQGRRGEKLFF.

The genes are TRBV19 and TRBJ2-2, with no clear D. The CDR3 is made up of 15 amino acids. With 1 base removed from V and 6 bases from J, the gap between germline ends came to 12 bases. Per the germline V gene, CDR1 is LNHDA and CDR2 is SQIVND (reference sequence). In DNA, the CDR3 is TGTGCCAGTAGTATAGTAGAAACCCCTCCCGGGGAGCTGTTTTTT. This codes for CASSIVETPPGELFF.

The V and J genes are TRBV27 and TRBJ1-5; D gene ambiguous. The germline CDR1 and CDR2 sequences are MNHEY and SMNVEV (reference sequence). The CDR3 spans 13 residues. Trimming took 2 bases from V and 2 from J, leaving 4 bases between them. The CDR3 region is CASSLVGNQPQHF. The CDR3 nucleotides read TGTGCCAGCAGTTTAGTCGGCAATCAGCCCCAGCATTTT.

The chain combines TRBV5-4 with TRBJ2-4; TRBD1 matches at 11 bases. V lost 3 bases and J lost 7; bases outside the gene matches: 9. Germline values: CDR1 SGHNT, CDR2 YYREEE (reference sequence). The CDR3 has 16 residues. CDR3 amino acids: CASSSGDRGYSNIQYF. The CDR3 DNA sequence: TGTGCCAGCAGCTCTGGGGACAGGGGGTATAGTAACATTCAGTACTTC.

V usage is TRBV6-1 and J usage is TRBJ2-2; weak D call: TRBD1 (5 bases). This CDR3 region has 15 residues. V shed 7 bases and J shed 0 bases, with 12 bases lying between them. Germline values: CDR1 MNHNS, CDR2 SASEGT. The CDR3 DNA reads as TGTGCCAGCACGACAGCTGTCGCGAACACCGGGGAGCTGTTTTTT. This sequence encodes CASTTAVANTGELFF.

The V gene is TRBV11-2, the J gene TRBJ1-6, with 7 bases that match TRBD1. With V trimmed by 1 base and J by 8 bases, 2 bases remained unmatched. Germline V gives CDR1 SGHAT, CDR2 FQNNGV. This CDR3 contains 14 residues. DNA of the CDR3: TGTGCCAGCAGCTTAGTAGGGGGCGATTCACCCCTCCACTTT. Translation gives CASSLVGGDSPLHF. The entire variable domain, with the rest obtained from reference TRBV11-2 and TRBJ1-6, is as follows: EAGVAQSPRYKIIEKRQSVAFWCNPISGHATLYWYQQILGQGPKLLIQFQNNGVVDDSQLPKDRFSAERLKGVDSTLKIQPAKLEDSAVYLCASSLVGGDSPLHFGNGTRLTVT.

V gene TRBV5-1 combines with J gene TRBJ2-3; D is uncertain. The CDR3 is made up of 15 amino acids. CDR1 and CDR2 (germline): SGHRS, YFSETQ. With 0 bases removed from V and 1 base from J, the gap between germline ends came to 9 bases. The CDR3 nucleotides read TGCGCCAGCAGCTTGGGGGCAGTCCGCACAGATACGCAGTATTTT. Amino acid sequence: CASSLGAVRTDTQYF.

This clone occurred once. The CDR3 is CASSAGTGGRRAEAFF. CDR3 bases: TGTGCCAGCAGCGCCGGGACAGGGGGCCGTAGGGCTGAAGCTTTCTTT. The chain is built from TRBV7-9 and TRBJ1-1; 12 bases map to TRBD1. Per the germline V gene, CDR1 is SEHNR and CDR2 is FQNEAQ (reference sequence). There are 16 residues in the CDR3. V lost 5 bases and J lost 6; bases outside the gene matches: 10.

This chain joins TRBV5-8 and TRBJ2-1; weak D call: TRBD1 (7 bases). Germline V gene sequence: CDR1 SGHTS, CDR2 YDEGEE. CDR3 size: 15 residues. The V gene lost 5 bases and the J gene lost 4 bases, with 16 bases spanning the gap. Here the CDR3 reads CASRSRGTSYNEQFF. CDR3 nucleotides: TGTGCCAGCAGATCCAGGGGGACTTCGTACAATGAGCAGTTCTTC. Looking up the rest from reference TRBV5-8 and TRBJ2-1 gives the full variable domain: EAGVTQSPTHLIKTRGQQATLRCSPISGHTSVYWYQQALGLGLQFLLWYDEGEERNRGNFPPRFSGRQFPNYSSELNVNALELEDSALYLCASRSRGTSYNEQFFGPGTRLTVL.

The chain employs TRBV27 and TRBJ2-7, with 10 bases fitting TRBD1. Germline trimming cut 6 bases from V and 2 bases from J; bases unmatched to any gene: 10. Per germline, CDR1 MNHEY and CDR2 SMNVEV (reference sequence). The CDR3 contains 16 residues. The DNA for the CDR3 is TGTGCCAGCAGGGGATTGGACAGGGGGATAACCTACGAGCAGTACTTC. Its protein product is CASRGLDRGITYEQYF.

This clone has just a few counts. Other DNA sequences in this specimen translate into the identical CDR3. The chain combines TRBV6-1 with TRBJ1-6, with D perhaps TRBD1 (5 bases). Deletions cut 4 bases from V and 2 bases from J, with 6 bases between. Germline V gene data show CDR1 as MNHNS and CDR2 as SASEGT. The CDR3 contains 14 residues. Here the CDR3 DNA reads TGTGCCAGCAGTGCAGGGCCCTATAATTCACCCCTCCACTTT. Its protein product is CASSAGPYNSPLHF.

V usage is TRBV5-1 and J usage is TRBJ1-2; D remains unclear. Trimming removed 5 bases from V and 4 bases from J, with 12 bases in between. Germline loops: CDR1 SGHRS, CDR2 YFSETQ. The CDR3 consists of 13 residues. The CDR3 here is CASSTGEIYGYTF. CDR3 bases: TGCGCCAGCAGTACTGGTGAGATCTATGGCTACACCTTC. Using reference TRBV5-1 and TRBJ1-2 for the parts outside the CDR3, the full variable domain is KAGVTQTPRYLIKTRGQQVTLSCSPISGHRSVSWYQQTPGQGLQFLFEYFSETQRNKGNFPGRFSGRQFSNSRSEMNVSTLELGDSALYLCASSTGEIYGYTFGSGTRLTVV.